The 30 T cell receptor beta chains below were found in one sample sequenced in a study of cytomegalovirus exposure and HLA in healthy donors. PCR was performed using 60 Vbeta and 13 Jbeta primers. TCRdb keeps only in-frame clones here, not all; method: immunoSEQ multiplex PCR. The data hold about 190,000 clones, with approximately 78% observed a single time. Sequencing was performed on PBMCs. The source of these receptors is a woman under 30 in good health and CMV-seronegative.

A few counts support this clone. The J gene is TRBJ1-4, the V gene TRBV10-3; D unclear. The CDR3 has 12 amino acids. The V gene's germline CDR1 is ENHRY and CDR2 SYGVKD. V lost 0 bases and J 14 bases, leaving 10 bases between the germline ends. The CDR3 spells CAISESAVWLFF. CDR3 bases: TGTGCCATCAGTGAGTCGGCAGTATGGCTGTTTTTT.

Regarding this clone: This same CDR3 is encoded by further DNA sequences in the sample. V gene TRBV30 combines with J gene TRBJ2-5; TRBD2 matches at 8 bases. CDR1 is GTSNPN and CDR2 is SVGIG in the germline V gene (reference sequence). The CDR3 sequence is 15 residues long. J gave up 5 bases and V 0 bases, and 8 bases lay outside the gene matches. The DNA for the CDR3 is TGTGCCTGGAGTGTCGGAGCGGGAGTGGGGGAGACCCAGTACTTC. Protein sequence: CAWSVGAGVGETQYF. Drawing the rest from reference TRBV30 and TRBJ2-5, the complete variable domain is SQTIHQWPATLVQPVGSPLSLECTVEGTSNPNLYWYRQAAGRGLQLLFYSVGIGQISSEVPQNLSASRPQDRQFILSSKKLLLSDSGFYLCAWSVGAGVGETQYFGPGTRLLVL.

This chain uses TRBV7-8 with TRBJ2-5, with no clear D. Germline assignment: CDR1 SGHVS and CDR2 FQNEAQ. The V gene lost 2 bases and the J gene lost 2 bases, with 6 bases spanning the gap. The CDR3 totals 13 residues. CDR3 residues: CASSLKYQETQYF. In nucleotides, the CDR3 is TGTGCCAGCAGCTTAAAATATCAAGAGACCCAGTACTTC.

This chain joins TRBV9 and TRBJ2-1; 8 bases are a match to TRBD1. Losses at the gene ends were 4 bases for V and 6 bases for J; bases not matched to a gene: 12. CDR1 and CDR2 (germline): SGDLS, YYNGEE. This CDR3 contains 16 residues. The CDR3 region is CASSFSGGVIGNEQFF. The CDR3 DNA reads as TGTGCCAGCAGCTTTTCAGGGGGCGTAATCGGCAATGAGCAGTTCTTC.

The chain uses TRBV7-9 and TRBJ2-5; 10 positions agree with TRBD2. With V trimmed by 4 bases and J by 5 bases, 7 bases remained unmatched. In germline, CDR1 is SEHNR, CDR2 FQNEAQ (reference sequence). The CDR3 extends over 15 amino acids. As DNA, the CDR3 is TGTGCCAGCAGCTCCTTCTTAGCGGGGGGTGAGACCCAGTACTTC. Translating it yields CASSSFLAGGETQYF.

This sequence joins TRBV13 and TRBJ1-2; D is ambiguous. This CDR3 has 14 amino acids. Germline values: CDR1 PRHDT, CDR2 FYEKMQ (reference sequence). V dropped 0 bases and J dropped 6 bases, with 11 bases sitting between them. The CDR3 nucleotides read TGTGCCAGCAGCTTAGGCCGAATAGAAGATGGCTACACCTTC. It translates to CASSLGRIEDGYTF.

The chain recombines TRBV5-4 with TRBJ1-1; 9 bases match TRBD1. Germline CDR1 reads SGHNT; CDR2 reads YYREEE (reference sequence). The length of the CDR3 is 14 residues. The J segment lost 3 bases and the V segment lost 2 bases, leaving 2 bases of the junction unmatched. CDR3 sequence reads: CASSLQGAYTEAFF. The CDR3 DNA follows: TGTGCCAGCAGCTTACAGGGGGCCTACACTGAAGCTTTCTTT.

This chain connects TRBV10-3 to TRBJ2-7; a possible D gene is TRBD1 (5 bases). Trimming pared 2 bases from V and 5 bases from J, leaving 10 bases between. Germline CDR1 is ENHRY and CDR2 is SYGVKD. This CDR3 has 13 amino acids. The CDR3 spells CAISERTLHEQYF. The CDR3 bases are TGTGCCATCAGTGAGAGGACATTGCACGAGCAGTACTTC.

The chain uses TRBV5-1 and TRBJ1-6; D is undetermined. V was shortened by 1 base and J by 7 bases, with 12 bases between the two germline ends. In germline, CDR1 is SGHRS, CDR2 YFSETQ. This CDR3 spans 15 amino acids. Written as DNA, the CDR3 is TGCGCCAGCAGCTTGAGCACAGTAGAGAATTCACCCCTCCACTTT. This encodes CASSLSTVENSPLHF.

V gene TRBV2 combines with J gene TRBJ2-7; TRBD2 agrees at 11 bases. CDR1 and CDR2 from the germline V gene are SNHLY and FYNNEI. This CDR3 comprises 14 residues. Unmatched junction bases numbered 8, after V lost 7 bases and J lost 6 bases. The CDR3 DNA follows: TGTGCCAGCACTTACTCCGGGACTAGCGGCGAGCAGTACTTC. Translation gives CASTYSGTSGEQYF.

This clone was seen only a few times. V usage is TRBV5-1 and J usage is TRBJ2-5, with D perhaps TRBD1 (6 bases). Trimming cost V 2 bases and J 5 bases, with 13 bases left between them. The CDR3 has 14 residues. From germline, CDR1 is SGHRS and CDR2 YFSETQ. The CDR3 DNA reads TGCGCCAGCAGCTTAGGACAGTCGTACGAGACCCAGTACTTC. Its protein is CASSLGQSYETQYF.

The chain couples TRBV5-3 to TRBJ1-1; 8 bases map to TRBD1. TRBV5-3 is an ORF, with its function uncertain. There are 19 residues in the CDR3. V shed 6 bases and J 4 bases; nucleotides not matched to a gene: 23. This chain's CDR3 is CARIDEVWTGYVKSTEAFF. CDR3 DNA sequence: TGTGCCAGAATCGATGAGGTGTGGACAGGGTATGTGAAGAGCACTGAAGCTTTCTTT.

The chain carries TRBV7-6 and TRBJ2-3; 10 bases are shared with TRBD2. V gave up 5 bases and J gave up 4 bases; unmatched junction bases: 6. Germline CDR1 reads SGHVS; CDR2 reads FNYEAQ. The CDR3 length is 15 residues. Written as DNA, the CDR3 is TGTGCCAGCAGCCTACTAGCGGGGAGACCAGATACGCAGTATTTT. The encoded protein is CASSLLAGRPDTQYF.

This chain connects TRBV29-1 to TRBJ2-5, with 8 bases fitting TRBD1. This CDR3 comprises 12 residues. V shed 7 bases and J 5 bases; nucleotides not matched to a gene: 6. Germline V gives CDR1 SQVTM, CDR2 ANQGSEA. The chain's CDR3 is CSGRQGLETQYF. The CDR3 bases are TGCAGCGGACGACAGGGGCTGGAGACCCAGTACTTC.

The genes are TRBV29-1 and TRBJ2-1, with 7 nucleotides matching TRBD2. The germline CDR1 and CDR2 sequences are SQVTM and ANQGSEA. J gave up 9 bases and V 6 bases, and 14 bases lay outside the gene matches. This CDR3 region has 14 residues. CDR3: CSVAGGTKIGEQFF. The DNA of the CDR3 is TGCAGCGTGGCCGGGGGGACCAAAATTGGTGAGCAGTTCTTC.

This clone was counted only a few times. V and J are TRBV4-1 and TRBJ2-3, with 7 nucleotides matching TRBD2. J was trimmed by 0 bases and V by 0 bases; bases with no gene match: 0. There are 15 residues in the CDR3. Germline CDR1 and CDR2: MGHRA and YSYEKL. CDR3 residues: CASSQERGSTDTQYF. In DNA form, the CDR3 reads TGCGCCAGCAGCCAAGAGCGGGGGAGCACAGATACGCAGTATTTT.

CDR3 nucleotide sequence: TGTGCCATCAGTGAAACTAGCGGGAGCGACGAGCAGTACTTC. Its protein is CAISETSGSDEQYF. This rearrangement joins TRBV10-3 to TRBJ2-7; 11 positions match TRBD2. Trimming took 3 bases from V and 5 from J; bases not matched to a gene: 3. Germline CDR1 ENHRY, CDR2 SYGVKD. The CDR3 is made up of 14 amino acids.

The genes are TRBV19 and TRBJ2-5; a possible D gene is TRBD2 (6 bases). Trimming pared 6 bases from V and 5 bases from J, leaving 16 bases between. This CDR3 has 14 amino acids. Germline V lookup: CDR1 LNHDA, CDR2 SQIVND (reference sequence). The CDR3 here is CASSLKAGRETQYF. Written as DNA, the CDR3 is TGTGCCAGTAGCCTGAAGGCAGGGAGGGAGACCCAGTACTTC.

This clone has just a few counts. This chain joins TRBV25-1 and TRBJ1-1, with unresolved D. The CDR3 spans 15 residues. Germline CDR1 and CDR2: MGHDK and SYGVNS. V gave up 8 bases and J gave up 4 bases, with 20 bases separating them. CDR3 sequence (DNA): TGTGCCAGCGCTGCGATAGGCGGCTGGAGCACTGAAGCTTTCTTT. Its translation: CASAAIGGWSTEAFF.

This clone was detected only once. This chain links TRBV28 with TRBJ2-4, with 8 bases fitting TRBD1. The V gene end was trimmed by 1 base and the J gene end by 4 bases; junction bases not matched to a gene: 9. Germline CDR1 reads MDHEN; CDR2 reads SYDVKM. This CDR3 is built from 17 residues. The chain's CDR3 is CASSLSLRTGTKNIQYF. CDR3 in DNA: TGTGCCAGCAGTTTATCGTTGAGGACAGGGACAAAAAACATTCAGTACTTC.

The rearrangement joins TRBV7-3 to TRBJ2-7; TRBD1 might be the D (7 bases). Per the germline V gene, CDR1 is SGHTA and CDR2 is FQGTGA. There are 16 residues in the CDR3. Trimming cost V 5 bases and J 5 bases, with 22 bases left between them. CDR3 coding DNA: TGTGCCAGCAGCCCCGACTCGACAGGGAGGAAACACGAGCAGTACTTC. Protein: CASSPDSTGRKHEQYF.

This clone was observed a single time. The chain carries TRBV9 and TRBJ1-5; possible D gene TRBD1, 5 bases. The CDR3 covers 14 residues. V gave up 0 bases and J gave up 7 bases, with 11 bases separating them. Germline V gene sequence: CDR1 SGDLS, CDR2 YYNGEE. CDR3 protein: CASSVGREGQPQHF. The CDR3 nucleotides read TGTGCCAGCAGCGTAGGGAGGGAGGGGCAGCCCCAGCATTTT. The whole variable domain, remainder taken from reference TRBV9 and TRBJ1-5, is DSGVTQTPKHLITATGQRVTLRCSPRSGDLSVYWYQQSLDQGLQFLIQYYNGEERAKGNILERFSAQQFPDLHSELNLSSLELGDSALYFCASSVGREGQPQHFGDGTRLSIL.

This clone has just a few counts. The J gene is TRBJ1-5, the V gene TRBV25-1, with unresolved D. CDR1 and CDR2 from the germline V gene are MGHDK and SYGVNS. The V end was cut by 3 bases, the J end by 7 bases, with 10 bases between. This CDR3 is built from 13 residues. CDR3 DNA: TGTGCCAGCAGTGACAATGGGCGACAGCCCCAGCATTTT. Translating gives CASSDNGRQPQHF.

The chain is built from TRBV6-5 and TRBJ2-5; weak D call: TRBD1 (5 bases). The V end was cut by 6 bases, the J end by 9 bases, with 14 bases between. The CDR3 is 12 amino acids. Germline V lookup: CDR1 MNHEY, CDR2 SVGAGI. CDR3 region: CASSLIGAAQYF. The CDR3 DNA sequence: TGTGCCAGCAGCCTCATAGGGGCGGCCCAGTACTTC.

The J gene is TRBJ1-2, the V gene TRBV14; D not resolved. Trimming left V 1 base short and J 4 bases short, with 13 bases between. This CDR3 has 15 amino acids. Looked up from germline, CDR1 is SGHDN and CDR2 is FVKESK. CDR3 nucleotides: TGTGCCAGCAGCCAAGGAATAACAGCTTCCTATGGCTACACCTTC. Translated, it gives CASSQGITASYGYTF.

The V call is TRBV9, the J call TRBJ2-7; TRBD2 matches 9 bases. Germline-derived CDR1 and CDR2 are SGDLS and YYNGEE. V dropped 0 bases and J dropped 3; count of bases not matched to a gene: 4. This CDR3 spans 15 amino acids. The CDR3 reads CASSVGGSGGYEQYF. For the CDR3, the DNA is TGTGCCAGCAGCGTAGGAGGTAGCGGGGGCTACGAGCAGTACTTC. Looking up the rest from reference TRBV9 and TRBJ2-7 gives the full variable domain: DSGVTQTPKHLITATGQRVTLRCSPRSGDLSVYWYQQSLDQGLQFLIQYYNGEERAKGNILERFSAQQFPDLHSELNLSSLELGDSALYFCASSVGGSGGYEQYFGPGTRLTVT.

The J gene is TRBJ2-3, the V gene TRBV5-1; D not resolved. The ends were cut back, 3 bases at V and 0 bases at J, with 17 bases in the middle. The CDR3 totals 17 residues. Germline CDR1 SGHRS, CDR2 YFSETQ. CDR3 protein: CASSSLGPSGSTDTQYF. The CDR3 bases are TGCGCCAGCAGCTCCCTAGGCCCTTCCGGCAGCACAGATACGCAGTATTTT.

This clone was counted once. The chain has TRBV5-1 and TRBJ2-7; D remains unclear. The CDR3 runs 12 residues. Trimming removed 4 bases from V and 7 bases from J, with 12 bases in between. The germline V gene has CDR1 SGHRS and CDR2 YFSETQ. CDR3 protein: CASSQVFGEQYF. The CDR3 DNA follows: TGCGCCAGCAGCCAGGTCTTCGGTGAGCAGTACTTC.

The chain uses TRBV13 and TRBJ1-1; D is possibly TRBD1 (6 bases). This CDR3 region has 16 residues. Between the trimmed V and J ends, which lost 2 bases and 1 base, there was a span of 14 bases. Germline CDR1 PRHDT, CDR2 FYEKMQ (reference sequence). The CDR3 is CASSLYLTGPNTEAFF. The CDR3 region has the DNA TGTGCCAGCAGCTTATACTTAACAGGGCCGAACACTGAAGCTTTCTTT.

This clone was found a few times. The chain is built from TRBV6-5 and TRBJ1-1, with unresolved D. Germline V gene sequence: CDR1 MNHEY, CDR2 SVGAGI. This CDR3 is built from 13 residues. V was pared by 5 bases and J by 4 bases, with 11 bases between. The chain's CDR3 is CASSRYLSTEAFF. The CDR3 coding sequence is TGTGCCAGCAGTCGTTACCTGAGCACTGAAGCTTTCTTT.